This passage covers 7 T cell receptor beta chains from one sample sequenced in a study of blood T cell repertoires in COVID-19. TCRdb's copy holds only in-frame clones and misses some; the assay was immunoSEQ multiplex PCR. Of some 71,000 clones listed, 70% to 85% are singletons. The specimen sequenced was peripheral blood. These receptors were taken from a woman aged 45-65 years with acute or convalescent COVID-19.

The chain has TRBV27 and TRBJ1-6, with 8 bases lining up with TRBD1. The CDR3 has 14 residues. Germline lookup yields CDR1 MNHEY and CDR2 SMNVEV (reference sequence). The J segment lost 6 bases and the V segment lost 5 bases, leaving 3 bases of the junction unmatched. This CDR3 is CASSRDRGNSPLHF. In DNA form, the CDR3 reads TGTGCCAGCAGTCGCGACAGGGGTAATTCACCCCTCCACTTT.

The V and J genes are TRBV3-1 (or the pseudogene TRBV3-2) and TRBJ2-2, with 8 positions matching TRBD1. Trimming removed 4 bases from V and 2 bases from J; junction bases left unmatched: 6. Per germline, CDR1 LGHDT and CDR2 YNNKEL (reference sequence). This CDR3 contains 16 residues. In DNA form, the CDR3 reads TGTGCCAGCAGCCTGCGGACAGGGAGTAACACCGGGGAGCTGTTTTTT. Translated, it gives CASSLRTGSNTGELFF.

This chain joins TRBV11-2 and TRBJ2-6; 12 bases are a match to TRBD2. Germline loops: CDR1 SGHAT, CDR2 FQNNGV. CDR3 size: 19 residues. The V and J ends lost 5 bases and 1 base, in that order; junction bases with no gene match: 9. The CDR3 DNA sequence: TGTGCCAGCAGCCCAGGACTAGCGGGACCGGGGTCTGGGGCCAACGTCCTGACTTTC. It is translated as CASSPGLAGPGSGANVLTF.

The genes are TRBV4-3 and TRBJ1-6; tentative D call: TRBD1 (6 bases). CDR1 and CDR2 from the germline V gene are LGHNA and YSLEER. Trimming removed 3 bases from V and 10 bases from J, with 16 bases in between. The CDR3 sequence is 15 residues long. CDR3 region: CASSHLGGLGSPLHF. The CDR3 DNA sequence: TGCGCCAGCAGCCACCTGGGGGGGCTCGGGTCACCCCTCCACTTT.

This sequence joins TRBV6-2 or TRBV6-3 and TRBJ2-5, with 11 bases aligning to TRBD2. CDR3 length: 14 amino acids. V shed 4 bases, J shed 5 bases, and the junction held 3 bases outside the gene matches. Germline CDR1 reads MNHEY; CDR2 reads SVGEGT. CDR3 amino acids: CASSLAGGHETQYF. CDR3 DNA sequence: TGTGCCAGCAGTTTAGCGGGGGGGCACGAGACCCAGTACTTC.

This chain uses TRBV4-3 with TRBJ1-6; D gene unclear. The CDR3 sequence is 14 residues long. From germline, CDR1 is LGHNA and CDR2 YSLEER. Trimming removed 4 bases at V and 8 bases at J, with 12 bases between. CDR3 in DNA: TGCGCCAGCAGCCCAGACCGGGGTGATTCACCCCTCCACTTT. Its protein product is CASSPDRGDSPLHF.

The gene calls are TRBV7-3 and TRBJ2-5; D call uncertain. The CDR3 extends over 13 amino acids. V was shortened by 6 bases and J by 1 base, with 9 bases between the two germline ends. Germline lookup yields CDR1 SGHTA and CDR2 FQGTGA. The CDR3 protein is CASSPQPQETQYF. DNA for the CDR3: TGTGCCAGCAGTCCACAGCCCCAAGAGACCCAGTACTTC.